Below, 27 T cell receptor beta chains from the same sample are listed, as sequenced in a study of blood T cell repertoires in COVID-19. The method was immunoSEQ multiplex PCR; TCRdb's version includes in-frame clones alone and lacks a portion of them. The data contain under 300,000 clones, under 90% of them singletons. The material sequenced was peripheral blood. Receptor source: a man aged 45-65 years with acute or convalescent COVID-19.

The chain couples TRBV19 to TRBJ2-1, with 11 bases that match TRBD2. Germline V gene lookup returns CDR1 LNHDA and CDR2 SQIVND (reference sequence). The CDR3 loop spans 15 amino acids. The trim removed 3 bases at V and 7 bases at J, leaving 5 bases unmatched. CDR3 nucleotide sequence: TGTGCCAGTAGTATCGTGGCTAGCGGGGGGAATGAGCAGTTCTTC. It is translated as CASSIVASGGNEQFF.

The chain uses TRBV5-1 and TRBJ1-6; the match to TRBD1 covers 9 bases. V trimming: 0 bases; J trimming: 8 bases; junction bases outside the gene matches: 6. Germline V gives CDR1 SGHRS, CDR2 YFSETQ. The CDR3 covers 16 residues. For the CDR3, the DNA is TGCGCCAGCAGCTTGGGGACAGGGGCCTTGGATTCACCCCTCCACTTT. Residues: CASSLGTGALDSPLHF.

This chain joins TRBV5-1 and TRBJ2-7, with 7 nucleotides matching TRBD1. The CDR3 sequence is 13 residues long. Germline assignment: CDR1 SGHRS and CDR2 YFSETQ. Trimming at V came to 4 bases and at J to 2 bases, leaving 3 bases not matched to a gene. DNA of the CDR3: TGCGCCAGCAGCCCTACAGGGGCCTACGAGCAGTACTTC. Its protein product is CASSPTGAYEQYF.

DNA of the CDR3: TGTGCCAGCAGTCTTATGGAGGCAGATACGCAGTATTTT. This encodes CASSLMEADTQYF. This rearrangement joins TRBV12-3 or TRBV12-4 to TRBJ2-3; possibly TRBD2 for D (5 bases). This CDR3 contains 13 residues. Trimming removed 5 bases at V and 4 bases at J, with 10 bases between.

This clone showed up just a few times. The chain links TRBV18 to TRBJ2-3; no clear D. Between the trimmed V and J ends, which lost 2 bases and 5 bases, there was a span of 8 bases. The CDR3 runs 13 residues. The V gene's germline CDR1 is KGHSH and CDR2 LQKENI. The CDR3 region is CASSPGLVDTQYF. CDR3 nucleotides: TGTGCCAGCTCACCAGGGCTGGTAGATACGCAGTATTTT.

The chain links TRBV5-1 to TRBJ2-2; 7 nucleotides match TRBD1. Germline V CDR1 and CDR2: SGHRS, YFSETQ. The CDR3 loop spans 15 amino acids. Trimming cost V 4 bases and J 3 bases; bases outside gene matches: 6. The CDR3 sequence is CASSRDSPDTGELFF. CDR3 in DNA: TGCGCCAGCAGCAGGGACAGTCCCGACACCGGGGAGCTGTTTTTT.

This chain links TRBV5-1 with TRBJ1-2; 8 bases line up with TRBD1. The CDR3 has 12 residues. The ends lost 4 bases at V and 6 bases at J; junction bases unmatched: 2. CDR1 and CDR2 from the germline V gene are SGHRS and YFSETQ. The CDR3 nucleotides read TGCGCCAGCAGCCCGGACAGGGATGGCTACACCTTC. This encodes CASSPDRDGYTF. The full variable domain, rest sourced from reference TRBV5-1 and TRBJ1-2, is KAGVTQTPRYLIKTRGQQVTLSCSPISGHRSVSWYQQTPGQGLQFLFEYFSETQRNKGNFPGRFSGRQFSNSRSEMNVSTLELGDSALYLCASSPDRDGYTFGSGTRLTVV.

The chain carries TRBV3-1 (or the pseudogene TRBV3-2) and TRBJ2-1; D might be TRBD1 (5 bases). Germline V gives CDR1 LGHDT, CDR2 YNNKEL (reference sequence). This CDR3 is 13 amino acids long. Deletions cut 6 bases from V and 4 bases from J, with 10 bases between. As DNA, the CDR3 is TGTGCCAGCAGAGGGGCCGCGTACAATGAGCAGTTCTTC. It translates to CASRGAAYNEQFF.

CDR3 protein: CASSQERAVEQFF. The CDR3 DNA follows: TGTGCCAGCAGCCAAGAGCGAGCCGTTGAGCAGTTCTTC. This sequence joins TRBV4-2 and TRBJ2-1; D unclear. Deletions cut 0 bases from V and 9 bases from J, with 9 bases between. Germline V lookup: CDR1 LGHNA, CDR2 YNFKEQ. The CDR3 has 13 residues.

V is TRBV7-9 and J is TRBJ1-1; a weak D match, TRBD1 (6 bases). V shed 7 bases and J shed 8 bases, with 23 bases lying between them. From germline, CDR1 is SEHNR and CDR2 FQNEAQ (reference sequence). This CDR3 has 15 amino acids. CDR3 protein: CASTQRAGAHSEAFF. DNA of the CDR3: TGTGCCAGCACGCAGAGGGCGGGGGCGCATTCCGAAGCTTTCTTT.

The rearrangement links TRBV5-4 to TRBJ1-1; tentatively, D is TRBD1 (6 bases). Germline V gives CDR1 SGHNT, CDR2 YYREEE (reference sequence). Between the trimmed V and J ends, which lost 3 bases and 8 bases, there was a span of 17 bases. The CDR3 is made up of 14 amino acids. CDR3 loop: CASSSGGRGYEAFF. The CDR3 coding sequence is TGTGCCAGCAGCTCCGGCGGCAGGGGATACGAAGCTTTCTTT.

The chain couples TRBV9 to TRBJ1-1; D ambiguous. Trimming removed 3 bases at V and 6 bases at J, with 9 bases between. Germline CDR1 SGDLS, CDR2 YYNGEE. This CDR3 comprises 12 residues. The CDR3 loop reads CASSDGYAEAFF. For the CDR3, the DNA is TGTGCCAGCAGCGACGGGTACGCTGAAGCTTTCTTT.

The chain recombines TRBV12-5 with TRBJ2-7, with a tentative D call TRBD1 (5 bases). CDR3 length: 13 amino acids. CDR1 and CDR2 from the germline V gene are LGHNT and FRNRAP. The V end was cut by 7 bases, the J end by 6 bases, with 16 bases between. The CDR3 loop reads CASVPSGQGEQYF. CDR3 DNA sequence: TGTGCTAGTGTCCCCTCGGGTCAGGGCGAGCAGTACTTC.

This chain links TRBV6-2 or TRBV6-3 with TRBJ2-6; unclear D gene. V was cut by 6 bases and J by 4 bases, with 13 bases left in between. The CDR3 sequence is 15 residues long. The V gene's germline CDR1 is MNHEY and CDR2 SVGEGT. The CDR3 nucleotides read TGTGCCAGCAGCCCCCGGGTGACCGGGGCCAACGTCCTGACTTTC. This encodes CASSPRVTGANVLTF.

The rearrangement links TRBV24-1 to TRBJ2-6; no definite D call. Per germline, CDR1 KGHDR and CDR2 SFDVKD. The V and J ends lost 6 bases and 4 bases respectively, with 6 bases between them. The CDR3 covers 13 residues. The CDR3 sequence: CATSRSGANVLTF. The CDR3 nucleotides are TGTGCCACCAGTCGGTCCGGGGCCAACGTCCTGACTTTC.

This chain connects TRBV12-5 to TRBJ1-5; 8 bases agree with TRBD1. With V trimmed by 5 bases and J by 7 bases, 7 bases remained unmatched. Germline CDR1 and CDR2: LGHNT and FRNRAP. The CDR3 sequence is 14 residues long. The CDR3 nucleotides read TGTGCTAGTGGTCCCCAGGGGGCTTGGCAGCCCCAGCATTTT. It specifies CASGPQGAWQPQHF. Supplemented by reference TRBV12-5 and TRBJ1-5, the full variable domain reads DARVTQTPRHKVTEMGQEVTMRCQPILGHNTVFWYRQTMMQGLELLAYFRNRAPLDDSGMPKDRFSAEMPDATLATLKIQPSEPRDSAVYFCASGPQGAWQPQHFGDGTRLSIL.

The chain joins TRBV19 to TRBJ1-1; D is perhaps TRBD1 (6 bases). With 0 bases removed from V and 6 bases from J, the gap between germline ends came to 8 bases. Germline values: CDR1 LNHDA, CDR2 SQIVND (reference sequence). The length of the CDR3 is 13 residues. CDR3 coding DNA: TGTGCCAGTAGTATAGATGGGGGCCCTGAAGCTTTCTTT. Protein sequence: CASSIDGGPEAFF. The whole variable domain, remainder taken from reference TRBV19 and TRBJ1-1, is DGGITQSPKYLFRKEGQNVTLSCEQNLNHDAMYWYRQDPGQGLRLIYYSQIVNDFQKGDIAEGYSVSREKKESFPLTVTSAQKNPTAFYLCASSIDGGPEAFFGQGTRLTVV.

J is TRBJ2-7 and V is TRBV3-1 (or the pseudogene TRBV3-2), with D possibly being TRBD2 (6 bases). The CDR3 is 16 residues long. The germline gives CDR1 LGHDT, CDR2 YNNKEL (reference sequence). V was clipped by 0 bases and J by 4 bases, with 16 bases between them. The CDR3 is CASSQDFRRGNYEQYF. The CDR3 DNA reads as TGTGCCAGCAGCCAAGACTTTCGACGGGGGAATTACGAGCAGTACTTC.

This sequence joins TRBV15 and TRBJ1-5, with D possibly matching TRBD1 (6 bases). There are 13 residues in the CDR3. Germline V gene data show CDR1 as LNHNV and CDR2 as YYDKDF (reference sequence). V gave up 11 bases and J gave up 7 bases, with 18 bases separating them. This chain's CDR3 is CAAAGGPGQPQHF. The CDR3 nucleotides are TGTGCCGCGGCGGGGGGGCCAGGCCAGCCCCAGCATTTT.

The genes are TRBV7-3 and TRBJ2-1; the D gene is possibly TRBD2 (5 bases). The germline V and J ends were trimmed by 0 bases and 6 bases, with 18 bases remaining between them. CDR3 length: 17 residues. Germline V CDR1 and CDR2: SGHTA, FQGTGA. For the CDR3, the DNA is TGTGCCAGCAGCTTAACGTCGACGGACCAACGGGGCAATGAGCAGTTCTTC. Translating gives CASSLTSTDQRGNEQFF.

This clone has a single count. The chain joins TRBV24-1 to TRBJ2-2, with a weak D call TRBD1 (5 bases). V lost 4 bases to trimming and J lost 6 bases, with 17 bases between them. The CDR3 has 16 residues. CDR1 is KGHDR, CDR2 SFDVKD, per germline. CDR3 residues: CATSDSATENSGELFF. CDR3 nucleotides: TGTGCCACCAGTGACTCAGCGACAGAAAATTCCGGGGAGCTGTTTTTT.

The gene calls are TRBV2 and TRBJ1-4; D gene uncertain. CDR1 and CDR2 from the germline V gene are SNHLY and FYNNEI. The CDR3 is 16 amino acids. Trimming cost V 5 bases and J 2 bases, with 15 bases left between them. CDR3 residues: CASSTRRGTTNEKLFF. CDR3 coding DNA: TGTGCCAGCAGTACCCGAAGAGGTACGACTAATGAAAAACTGTTTTTT.

The gene calls are TRBV13 and TRBJ2-5; no clear D. CDR3 length equals 13 residues. Trimming pared 2 bases from V and 2 bases from J, leaving 6 bases between. Germline V gives CDR1 PRHDT, CDR2 FYEKMQ (reference sequence). This CDR3 is CASSLTPQETQYF. The CDR3 DNA reads as TGTGCCAGCAGCTTAACTCCTCAAGAGACCCAGTACTTC.

This clone has just a few counts. Other DNA sequences in this specimen translate into the identical CDR3. The J gene is TRBJ1-1, the V gene TRBV7-3; 12 nucleotides agree with TRBD1. From germline, CDR1 is SGHTA and CDR2 FQGTGA. V was pared by 5 bases and J by 8 bases, with 3 bases of the junction left unmatched. CDR3 length: 13 amino acids. The CDR3 protein is CASSTGTGGEAFF. The CDR3, as DNA: TGTGCCAGCAGCACCGGGACAGGGGGCGAAGCTTTCTTT. Full variable domain (missing parts from reference TRBV7-3 and TRBJ1-1): GAGVSQTPSNKVTEKGKYVELRCDPISGHTALYWYRQSLGQGPEFLIYFQGTGAADDSGLPNDRFFAVRPEGSVSTLKIQRTERGDSAVYLCASSTGTGGEAFFGQGTRLTVV.

The genes are TRBV7-2 and TRBJ1-6; possibly TRBD1 for D (6 bases). Germline CDR1 and CDR2: SGHTA and FQGNSA. V lost 6 bases, J lost 4 bases, and 13 bases lay in between. The CDR3 sequence is 15 residues long. DNA for the CDR3: TGTGCCAGCAGTACAGGGAGCTCGTATAATTCACCCCTCCACTTT. Translating it yields CASSTGSSYNSPLHF.

The gene calls are TRBV2 and TRBJ1-6; TRBD1 matches 7 bases. The trim removed 6 bases at V and 7 bases at J, leaving 3 bases unmatched. Looked up from germline, CDR1 is SNHLY and CDR2 is FYNNEI. This CDR3 has 13 residues. In DNA form, the CDR3 reads TGTGCCAGCAGCACAGGGGCCAATTCACCCCTCCACTTT. Protein product: CASSTGANSPLHF.

The J gene is TRBJ1-2, the V gene TRBV15, with a weak D call TRBD1 (5 bases). Trimming left V 8 bases short and J 7 bases short, with 14 bases between. Germline values: CDR1 LNHNV, CDR2 YYDKDF (reference sequence). The CDR3 has 12 amino acids. CDR3 loop: CATGRVGLGYTF. The CDR3 region has the DNA TGTGCCACCGGACGAGTGGGGCTTGGCTACACCTTC.